The clone carrying this T cell receptor beta chain was detected a few times. Its antigen is unidentified. TCRdb reprocessed the 5' RACE reads via MiXCR and lists one record per CDR3 protein. The sample includes 400,000 to 550,000 distinct CDR3 sequences, around 15% of them seen just once. This CDR3 has 16 residues. From germline, CDR1 is SGHTA and CDR2 FQGTGA. Trimming pared 5 bases from V and 9 bases from J, leaving 23 bases between. The sample belongs to a study of identical twins. Notes on the study in general: Findings came from cross-sectional statistics, without long-term follow-up of donors. Abundant cord blood beta clonotypes carried fewer insertions; memory repertoires showed none.

This same sample was also taken into another study, of yellow fever vaccine responses in identical twins.

J is TRBJ2-1 and V is TRBV7-3; no reliable D call. This TCR was recovered from a woman under 30 in good health. Sequenced: CD4+ T cells sorted from blood. This CDR3 reads CASSRAHGDTTIEQFF. The CDR3 region has the DNA TGTGCCAGCAGCCGCGCACACGGAGATACAACTATTGAGCAGTTCTTC.